These T cell receptor beta chains were read from a single sample in a study of technical replicates of blood from a few donors. Measured with immunoSEQ multiplex PCR; TCRdb has only the in-frame clones, and not every one. The sample carries roughly 80,000 clones, roughly 94% recorded once. The material sequenced was T cells isolated from PBMCs. The receptors were gathered from a human donor in good health. CDR3s include the opening cysteine and the closing phenylalanine or tryptophan. The D gene is left open where the match is weak. Some rows have no size entry. The others give once, few or many, or a class for an expanded clone.

clone_size: -; j_call: TRBJ2-1; d_call: -; v_call: TRBV11-2; cdr3_nt: TGTGCCAGCAGCCCTAACGTGATTGAGCAGTTCTTC; cdr3_aa: CASSPNVIEQFF
clone_size: -; j_call: TRBJ2-3; d_call: -; v_call: TRBV28; cdr3_nt: TGTGCCAGCAGTCCTAGTTTTCAAGGGGTAGACACAGATACGCAGTATTTT; cdr3_aa: CASSPSFQGVDTDTQYF
clone_size: -; j_call: TRBJ2-1; d_call: -; v_call: TRBV5-8; cdr3_nt: TGTGCCAGCAGCTTTGGGAGGTGGAATGAGCAGTTCTTC; cdr3_aa: CASSFGRWNEQFF
clone_size: -; j_call: TRBJ1-1; d_call: -; v_call: TRBV4-1; cdr3_nt: TGCGCCAGCAGCCAACGGGGAAACACTGAAGCTTTCTTT; cdr3_aa: CASSQRGNTEAFF
clone_size: -; j_call: TRBJ2-1; d_call: -; v_call: TRBV25-1; cdr3_nt: TGTGCCAGCAGTGGTGGGGCCACCTACAATGAGCAGTTCTTC; cdr3_aa: CASSGGATYNEQFF
clone_size: once; j_call: TRBJ2-7; d_call: TRBD2; v_call: TRBV30; cdr3_nt: TGTGCCTGGAGGGAACTAGCGGGGTCCGGAGTGCAGTACTTC; cdr3_aa: CAWRELAGSGVQYF
clone_size: -; j_call: TRBJ2-2; d_call: -; v_call: TRBV19; cdr3_nt: TGTGCCAGTAGTTCCCCGAGACAGACGAACACCGGGGAGCTGTTTTTT; cdr3_aa: CASSSPRQTNTGELFF
clone_size: -; j_call: TRBJ2-1; d_call: TRBD2; v_call: TRBV11-3; cdr3_nt: TGTGCCAGCAGCTTAGATCGGGCGGGAGGGTACAATGAGCAGTTCTTC; cdr3_aa: CASSLDRAGGYNEQFF
clone_size: -; j_call: TRBJ2-2; d_call: -; v_call: TRBV27; cdr3_nt: TGTGCCAGCAGGCGGCAGTACACCGGGGAGCTGTTTTTT; cdr3_aa: CASRRQYTGELFF
clone_size: -; j_call: TRBJ2-3; d_call: -; v_call: TRBV5-6; cdr3_nt: TGTGCCAGCAGCCCTCCTAGCACAGATACGCAGTATTTT; cdr3_aa: CASSPPSTDTQYF
clone_size: -; j_call: TRBJ1-5; d_call: -; v_call: TRBV19; cdr3_nt: TGTGCCAGTAGCCTAAGTAGCAATCAGCCCCAGCATTTT; cdr3_aa: CASSLSSNQPQHF
clone_size: -; j_call: TRBJ2-7; d_call: -; v_call: TRBV6-1; cdr3_nt: TGTGCCAGCAGTACGGTCGAGCAGTACTTC; cdr3_aa: CASSTVEQYF
clone_size: -; j_call: TRBJ2-6; d_call: -; v_call: TRBV28; cdr3_nt: TGTGCCAGCAGTTTATCCCCACTGGCTGGGGCCAACGTCCTGACTTTC; cdr3_aa: CASSLSPLAGANVLTF
clone_size: -; j_call: TRBJ2-7; d_call: TRBD2; v_call: TRBV4-3; cdr3_nt: TGCGCCAGCAGCCAAGCCTTAGCGGGATACGCCTACGAGCAGTACTTC; cdr3_aa: CASSQALAGYAYEQYF
clone_size: -; j_call: TRBJ2-1; d_call: -; v_call: TRBV10-3; cdr3_nt: TGTGCCATCAGTGACCTCGGTGATAGCGGAACTAATGAGCAGTTCTTC; cdr3_aa: CAISDLGDSGTNEQFF
clone_size: -; j_call: TRBJ1-5; d_call: -; v_call: TRBV5-5; cdr3_nt: TGTGCCAGCAGCTTGTTTGCCGGTAATCAGCCCCAGCATTTT; cdr3_aa: CASSLFAGNQPQHF
clone_size: -; j_call: TRBJ2-2; d_call: -; v_call: TRBV4-2; cdr3_nt: TGTGCCAGCAGCCAAGCCAGGGGTCTACTGACCGGGGAGCTGTTTTTT; cdr3_aa: CASSQARGLLTGELFF
clone_size: once; j_call: TRBJ1-1; d_call: TRBD1; v_call: TRBV7-2; cdr3_nt: TGTGCCAGCAGCCAGGGACAGGGCGTCACTGAAGCTTTCTTT; cdr3_aa: CASSQGQGVTEAFF
clone_size: -; j_call: TRBJ2-7; d_call: TRBD2; v_call: TRBV7-9; cdr3_nt: TGTGCCAGCAGCTTTTCCAGCGGGAGACCCTACGAGCAGTACTTC; cdr3_aa: CASSFSSGRPYEQYF
clone_size: -; j_call: TRBJ1-5; d_call: -; v_call: TRBV4-1; cdr3_nt: TGCGCCAGCAGCCCCAGGTCAGGACAGCCCCAGCATTTT; cdr3_aa: CASSPRSGQPQHF
clone_size: -; j_call: TRBJ1-5; d_call: TRBD1; v_call: TRBV7-3; cdr3_nt: TGTGCCAGCAGCTTTAAGAGGGGGTCCCGGGACAGTAGCAATCAGCCCCAGCATTTT; cdr3_aa: CASSFKRGSRDSSNQPQHF
clone_size: -; j_call: TRBJ2-1; d_call: TRBD2; v_call: TRBV5-1; cdr3_nt: TGCGCCAGCAGCCCTCCGGGACTAACTTACAATGAGCAGTTCTTC; cdr3_aa: CASSPPGLTYNEQFF
clone_size: -; j_call: TRBJ2-2; d_call: -; v_call: TRBV7-9; cdr3_nt: TGTGCCAGCAGCAGGGGTTCCGGGGAGCTGTTTTTT; cdr3_aa: CASSRGSGELFF